This T cell receptor beta chain was sequenced in a study of cytomegalovirus exposure and HLA in healthy donors. Whole-study results and caveats: Researchers reported in a later analysis that common viral pathogens appeared linked to several top clusters. Per published reports, the classifier diagnosed cytomegalovirus status with high specificity and sensitivity.

The table lists this clone with many counts. What it binds is not known. The same CDR3 also results from other DNA sequences found in this sample. CDR1 is SEHNR, CDR2 FQNEAQ, per germline (reference sequence). The CDR3 runs 13 residues. V shed 2 bases and J shed 1 base, with 6 bases lying between them. The PCR had 60 Vbeta and 13 Jbeta primers. The data were produced by immunoSEQ multiplex PCR, yet TCRdb's version contains in-frame clones alone and is incomplete. The table includes 100,000 to 150,000 clones, approximately 85% detected once. This receptor was identified in a boy between 10 and 17 years old in good health and CMV-seronegative. Source material: PBMCs. V gene TRBV7-9 combines with J gene TRBJ2-7; D may be TRBD2 (5 bases). CDR3 coding DNA: TGTGCCAGCAGCTTACCGGGGTCCTACGAGCAGTACTTC. Translated, it gives CASSLPGSYEQYF.